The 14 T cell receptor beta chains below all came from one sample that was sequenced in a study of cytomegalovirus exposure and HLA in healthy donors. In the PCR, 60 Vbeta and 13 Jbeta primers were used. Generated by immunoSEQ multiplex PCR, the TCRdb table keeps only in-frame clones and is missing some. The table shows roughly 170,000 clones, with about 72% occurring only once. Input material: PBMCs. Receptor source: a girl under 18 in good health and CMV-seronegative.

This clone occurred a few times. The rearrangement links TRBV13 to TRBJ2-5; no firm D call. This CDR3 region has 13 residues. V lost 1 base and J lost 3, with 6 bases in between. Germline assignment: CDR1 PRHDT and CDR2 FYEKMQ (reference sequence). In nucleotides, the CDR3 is TGTGCCAGCAGCTTAGACCAGGAAGAGACCCAGTACTTC. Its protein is CASSLDQEETQYF.

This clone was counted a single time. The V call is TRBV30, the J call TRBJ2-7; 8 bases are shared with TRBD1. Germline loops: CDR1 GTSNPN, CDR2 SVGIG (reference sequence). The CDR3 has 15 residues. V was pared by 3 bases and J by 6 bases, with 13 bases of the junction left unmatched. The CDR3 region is CAWSPKWAGGGEQYF. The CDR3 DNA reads TGTGCCTGGAGCCCCAAATGGGCAGGGGGCGGCGAGCAGTACTTC.

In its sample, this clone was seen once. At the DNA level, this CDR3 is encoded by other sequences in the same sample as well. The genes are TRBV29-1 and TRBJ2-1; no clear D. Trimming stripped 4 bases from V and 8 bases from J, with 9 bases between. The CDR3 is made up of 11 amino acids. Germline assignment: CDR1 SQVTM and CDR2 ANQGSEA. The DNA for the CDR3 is TGCAGCGTTGTTTCCCCCGATGAGCAGTTCTTC. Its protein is CSVVSPDEQFF.

In DNA, the CDR3 is TGCGCCAGCAGCGAGACCGGGTGGGATGAAAAACTGTTTTTT. Amino acids: CASSETGWDEKLFF. The V gene is TRBV5-1, the J gene TRBJ1-4; D call uncertain. Per germline, CDR1 SGHRS and CDR2 YFSETQ. The CDR3 is 14 residues long. The V end was cut by 4 bases, the J end by 6 bases, with 13 bases between.

CDR3 in DNA: TGTGCCAGCAGCCTACAGGGGAGCTCCTACGAGCAGTACTTC. It is translated as CASSLQGSSYEQYF. V usage is TRBV28 and J usage is TRBJ2-7, with 7 bases that match TRBD1. With V trimmed by 6 bases and J by 0 bases, 5 bases remained unmatched. This CDR3 contains 14 residues. Germline lookup yields CDR1 MDHEN and CDR2 SYDVKM.

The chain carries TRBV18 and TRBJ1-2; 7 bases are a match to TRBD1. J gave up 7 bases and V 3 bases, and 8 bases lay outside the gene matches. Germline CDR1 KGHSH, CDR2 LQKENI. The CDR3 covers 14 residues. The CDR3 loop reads CASSPGTETSGYTF. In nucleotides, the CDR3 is TGTGCCAGCTCACCCGGGACAGAGACTTCTGGCTACACCTTC.

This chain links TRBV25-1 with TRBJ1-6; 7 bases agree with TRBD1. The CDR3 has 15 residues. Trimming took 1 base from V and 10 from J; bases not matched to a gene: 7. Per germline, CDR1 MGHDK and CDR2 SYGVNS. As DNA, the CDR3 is TGTGCCAGCAGTGAATTGGGAACAGGGGTGTCACCCCTCCACTTT. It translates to CASSELGTGVSPLHF.

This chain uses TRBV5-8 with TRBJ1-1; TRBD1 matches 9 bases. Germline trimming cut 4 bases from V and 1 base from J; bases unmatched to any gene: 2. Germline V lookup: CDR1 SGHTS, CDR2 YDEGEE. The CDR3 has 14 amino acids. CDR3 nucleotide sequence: TGTGCCAGCAGCACACAGGGGGCGAACACTGAAGCTTTCTTT. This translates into CASSTQGANTEAFF.

The CDR3 region is CASREGSDTQYF. DNA of the CDR3: TGCGCCAGCAGGGAGGGTTCAGATACGCAGTATTTT. This chain links TRBV5-1 with TRBJ2-3; tentatively, D is TRBD2 (6 bases). Germline-derived CDR1 and CDR2 are SGHRS and YFSETQ. The CDR3 is 12 amino acids. V was cut by 5 bases and J by 4 bases, with 8 bases left in between.

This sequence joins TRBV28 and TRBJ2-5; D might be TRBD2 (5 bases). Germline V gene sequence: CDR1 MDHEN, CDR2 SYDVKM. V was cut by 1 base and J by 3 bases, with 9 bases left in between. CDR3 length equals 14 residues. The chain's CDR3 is CASSLFRAEETQYF. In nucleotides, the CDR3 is TGTGCCAGCAGTTTATTCCGAGCGGAAGAGACCCAGTACTTC.

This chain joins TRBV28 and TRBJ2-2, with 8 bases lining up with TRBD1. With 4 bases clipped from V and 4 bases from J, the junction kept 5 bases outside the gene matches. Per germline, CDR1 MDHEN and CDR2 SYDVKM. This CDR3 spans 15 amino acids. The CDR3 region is CASSWVTGGTGELFF. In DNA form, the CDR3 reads TGTGCCAGCAGTTGGGTAACAGGGGGCACCGGGGAGCTGTTTTTT.

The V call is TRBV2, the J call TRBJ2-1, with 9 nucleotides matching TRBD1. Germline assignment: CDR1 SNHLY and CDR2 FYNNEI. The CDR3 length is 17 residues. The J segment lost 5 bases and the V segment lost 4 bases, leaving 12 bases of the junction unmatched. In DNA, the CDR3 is TGTGCCAGCAGTGGGGGGATGACAGGGGGAATTCACAATGAGCAGTTCTTC. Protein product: CASSGGMTGGIHNEQFF.

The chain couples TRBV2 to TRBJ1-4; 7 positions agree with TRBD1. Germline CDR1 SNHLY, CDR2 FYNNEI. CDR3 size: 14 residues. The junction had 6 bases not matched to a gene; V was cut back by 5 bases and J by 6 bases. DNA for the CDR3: TGTGCCAGCAGTTCCTGGACAGGATATGAAAAACTGTTTTTT. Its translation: CASSSWTGYEKLFF.

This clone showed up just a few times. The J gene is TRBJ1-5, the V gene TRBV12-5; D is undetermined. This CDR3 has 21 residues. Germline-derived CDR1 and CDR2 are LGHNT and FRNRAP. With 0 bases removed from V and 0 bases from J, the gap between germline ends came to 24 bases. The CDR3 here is CASGLVMLGSPLKYSNQPQHF. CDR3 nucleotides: TGTGCTAGTGGTTTGGTTATGTTGGGGAGTCCCCTTAAATATAGCAATCAGCCCCAGCATTTT.